This T cell receptor beta chain was documented in a study of control samples from healthy donors and cancer patients. Assay: immunoSEQ multiplex PCR; the TCRdb copy retains only in-frame clones and omits some. The sample comprises roughly 120,000 clones, more than 85% of which are singletons, and approximately 7.8% rests with the top ten. The sequenced sample was blood. This TCR was sampled from a woman aged 18-29 years in good health.

Here the CDR3 reads CASSLGTPLHF. DNA for the CDR3: TGTGCCAGCAGTCTTGGGACACCCCTCCACTTT. The V gene is TRBV12-3 or TRBV12-4, the J gene TRBJ1-6; D gene ambiguous. The ends were cut back, 5 bases at V and 11 bases at J, with 7 bases in the middle. This CDR3 is built from 11 residues.